The T cell receptor beta chain under discussion was sequenced for a study of blood T cell repertoires in COVID-19. Study background: Spain, Italy and the United States supplied samples that represented acute and convalescent COVID-19. T cells, B-cell-depleted T cells, or PBMCs provided the cDNA or gDNA that served as material.

The method was immunoSEQ multiplex PCR; TCRdb's version includes in-frame clones alone and lacks a portion of them. The sample has 65,000 or so clones, roughly 80% seen once. Trimming removed 4 bases from V and 6 bases from J; junction bases left unmatched: 6. Per the germline V gene, CDR1 is SGHKS and CDR2 is YYEKEE (reference sequence). The CDR3 contains 15 residues. This chain uses TRBV5-5 with TRBJ2-1; TRBD2 matches at 11 bases. The TCR was taken from a woman between 45 and 65 years old with active or convalescent COVID-19. The sample comprised peripheral blood. CDR3 sequence (DNA): TGTGCCAGCAGCACCGGGACTAGCGGCGCCAATGAGCAGTTCTTC. Protein: CASSTGTSGANEQFF.